The 27 T cell receptor beta chains below come from one sample, sequenced in a study of blood T cells in healthy people across ages. A second PCR, run for about 7 to 11 cycles, used a sample-barcoded 5' primer plus a J-beta primer mix. TCRdb reprocessed the 5' RACE reads with MiXCR, giving one entry per CDR3 protein. The sample lists some 1 million distinct CDR3 sequences, more than 40% occurring once. Material: blood. These receptors were taken from an older woman in good health.

This clonotype came up once. The gene calls are TRBV25-1 and TRBJ2-7; 9 bases are a match to TRBD2. J lost 2 bases, V lost 7 bases, and 6 bases had no gene match. CDR3 length: 14 amino acids. Germline CDR1 and CDR2: MGHDK and SYGVNS. DNA for the CDR3: TGTGCCAGCATTGGGCTAGCGGGACCCTACGAGCAGTACTTC. It yields the protein CASIGLAGPYEQYF.

The chain couples TRBV5-1 to TRBJ2-2; D might be TRBD2 (5 bases). Germline lookup yields CDR1 SGHRS and CDR2 YFSETQ. Trimming took off 4 bases at V and 6 bases at J, with 13 bases between the two ends. This CDR3 has 14 amino acids. DNA of the CDR3: TGCGCCAGCAGCCTGCAATGGGGAGCCGGGGAGCTGTTTTTT. Residues: CASSLQWGAGELFF.

The chain employs TRBV29-1 and TRBJ1-1, with D perhaps matching TRBD1 (5 bases). The germline V gene has CDR1 SQVTM and CDR2 ANQGSEA. The CDR3 sequence is 12 residues long. V lost 7 bases, J lost 4 bases, and 13 bases lay in between. The CDR3 DNA sequence: TGCAGCGCCAAACAGGTATCCACTGAAGCTTTCTTT. Its protein is CSAKQVSTEAFF. Full variable domain (rest looked up from reference TRBV29-1 and TRBJ1-1): SAVISQKPSRDICQRGTSLTIQCQVDSQVTMMFWYRQQPGQSLTLIATANQGSEATYESGFVIDKFPISRPNLTFSTLTVSNMSPEDSSIYLCSAKQVSTEAFFGQGTRLTVV.

The chain uses TRBV5-1 and TRBJ2-5, with 9 positions matching TRBD1. CDR1 is SGHRS and CDR2 is YFSETQ in the germline V gene. The CDR3 covers 14 residues. The ends lost 0 bases at V and 9 bases at J; junction bases unmatched: 6. DNA for the CDR3: TGCGCCAGCAGCTTGGAGGGACAGGGTAGGTCCCAGTACTTC. Amino acid sequence: CASSLEGQGRSQYF.

The count of this clonotype is one. This rearrangement joins TRBV20-1 to TRBJ2-5; D is possibly TRBD1 or TRBD2 (5 bases each). With 6 bases removed from V and 1 base from J, the gap between germline ends came to 15 bases. The CDR3 runs 14 residues. Germline assignment: CDR1 DFQATT and CDR2 SNEGSKA (reference sequence). DNA of the CDR3: TGCAGTGCGAGACCTCCGGGACGCCAAGAGACCCAGTACTTC. Translated, it gives CSARPPGRQETQYF.

This chain connects TRBV11-2 to TRBJ2-1; tentative D call: TRBD1 (5 bases). Germline V gene data show CDR1 as SGHAT and CDR2 as FQNNGV. Trimming took 5 bases from V and 1 from J, leaving 15 bases between them. The CDR3 has 16 residues. The DNA of the CDR3 is TGTGCCAGCAGCCTGTCCTTTCAGGGATCCTACAATGAGCAGTTCTTC. Amino acid sequence: CASSLSFQGSYNEQFF.

In this sample, this clonotype turned up once. The V and J genes are TRBV15 and TRBJ2-1; 11 positions agree with TRBD1. With V trimmed by 3 bases and J by 8 bases, 9 bases remained unmatched. The CDR3 covers 16 residues. Germline V gene data show CDR1 as LNHNV and CDR2 as YYDKDF (reference sequence). CDR3 protein: CATSSGGTGGRDEQFF. In nucleotides, the CDR3 is TGTGCCACCAGCAGTGGGGGGACAGGGGGAAGGGATGAGCAGTTCTTC. The variable domain in full, with the rest retrieved from reference TRBV15 and TRBJ2-1, is DAMVIQNPRYQVTQFGKPVTLSCSQTLNHNVMYWYQQKSSQAPKLLFHYYDKDFNNEADTPDNFQSRRPNTSFCFLDIRSPGLGDTAMYLCATSSGGTGGRDEQFFGPGTRLTVL.

This clonotype was observed a handful of times. The chain couples TRBV20-1 to TRBJ2-1; 7 positions agree with TRBD1. Germline assignment: CDR1 DFQATT and CDR2 SNEGSKA (reference sequence). This CDR3 has 14 amino acids. The CDR3 protein is CSAVARDSYNEQFF. For the CDR3, the DNA is TGCAGCGCAGTGGCCCGGGACAGTTACAATGAGCAGTTCTTC.

This clonotype was seen many times. J is TRBJ2-5 and V is TRBV9; D not certain. This CDR3 is built from 15 residues. From germline, CDR1 is SGDLS and CDR2 YYNGEE. The V end was cut by 3 bases, the J end by 1 base, with 13 bases between. The CDR3 DNA sequence: TGTGCCAGCAGCGCCACCCATAGGCCCCAAGAGACCCAGTACTTC. Translated: CASSATHRPQETQYF.

V is TRBV5-1 and J is TRBJ2-1; D gene uncertain. The length of the CDR3 is 15 residues. Trimming removed 4 bases from V and 4 bases from J, with 15 bases in between. Germline V gene lookup returns CDR1 SGHRS and CDR2 YFSETQ. The CDR3 here is CASSDSATRYNEQFF. The CDR3 DNA reads TGCGCCAGCAGCGATTCCGCGACTCGATACAATGAGCAGTTCTTC.

V is TRBV5-1 and J is TRBJ1-5; perhaps TRBD1 as D (6 bases). This CDR3 contains 19 residues. Between the trimmed V and J ends, which lost 0 bases and 4 bases, there was a span of 23 bases. CDR1 is SGHRS and CDR2 is YFSETQ in the germline V gene. This CDR3 is CASSLDASTGLGGNQPQHF. As DNA, the CDR3 is TGCGCCAGCAGCTTGGATGCGTCTACAGGGTTAGGTGGAAATCAGCCCCAGCATTTT.

The chain carries TRBV6-1 and TRBJ2-3, with 13 bases lining up with TRBD2. J lost 4 bases, V lost 8 bases, and 3 bases had no gene match. The CDR3 contains 14 residues. From germline, CDR1 is MNHNS and CDR2 SASEGT. The CDR3 spells CASGTSGNPDTQYF. In nucleotides, the CDR3 is TGTGCCAGCGGGACTAGCGGGAATCCAGATACGCAGTATTTT.

The V and J genes are TRBV29-1 and TRBJ2-7, with 9 bases fitting TRBD1. V shed 4 bases and J 4 bases; nucleotides not matched to a gene: 8. The CDR3 loop spans 14 amino acids. Germline CDR1 is SQVTM and CDR2 is ANQGSEA. CDR3 in amino acids: CSVAQGQGLYEQYF. CDR3 sequence (DNA): TGCAGCGTTGCCCAGGGACAGGGTTTGTACGAGCAGTACTTC.

A remark on this clonotype: One junction end disagrees with the germline gene, perhaps due to a read error. This chain links TRBV20-1 with TRBJ2-6; tentatively, D is TRBD1 or TRBD2 (5 bases each). This CDR3 is built from 14 residues. CDR1 DFQATT and CDR2 SNEGSKA come from the germline V gene (reference sequence). In DNA form, the CDR3 reads TGCAGTGCTAGGGGACGCTCTGGGGCCAGCGTCCTGACTTTC. The encoded protein is CSARGRSGASVLTF.

This clonotype was counted once. The CDR3 DNA sequence: TGTGCCAGCGCTTCTAGCGGGAGGCCGCGAGATACGCAGTATTTT. It specifies CASASSGRPRDTQYF. The chain has TRBV27 and TRBJ2-3; 11 positions match TRBD2. The CDR3 is 15 residues long. The trim removed 8 bases at V and 5 bases at J, leaving 9 bases unmatched. The germline CDR1 and CDR2 sequences are MNHEY and SMNVEV (reference sequence).

The CDR3: CASSLSGSHEQYF. The CDR3 nucleotides are TGTGCCAGCAGCCTTAGTGGTAGTCACGAGCAGTACTTC. The V gene is TRBV5-6, the J gene TRBJ2-4, with D hard to call. The last part of the DNA fits TRBJ2-7 better; the J call may be wrong. CDR1 SGHDT and CDR2 YYEEEE come from the germline V gene. This CDR3 contains 13 residues.

The chain couples TRBV9 to TRBJ2-7; no clear D gene. V was pared by 4 bases and J by 1 base, with 12 bases between. Germline V gene data show CDR1 as SGDLS and CDR2 as YYNGEE. The CDR3 is 14 amino acids. The chain's CDR3 is CASSPWTESYEQYF. The CDR3 region has the DNA TGTGCCAGCAGCCCTTGGACGGAATCCTACGAGCAGTACTTC.

The V and J genes are TRBV6-6 and TRBJ1-4, with 7 nucleotides matching TRBD1. The CDR3 has 13 amino acids. Per germline, CDR1 MNHNY and CDR2 SVGAGI (reference sequence). V gave up 7 bases and J gave up 6 bases; unmatched junction bases: 5. The DNA for the CDR3 is TGTGCCAGCACCCGACAGGGTTATGAAAAACTGTTTTTT. Protein: CASTRQGYEKLFF.

This chain joins TRBV5-1 and TRBJ2-1; a weak D match, TRBD2 (6 bases). The V end was cut by 3 bases, the J end by 5 bases, with 18 bases between. This CDR3 spans 16 amino acids. Germline assignment: CDR1 SGHRS and CDR2 YFSETQ. The DNA of the CDR3 is TGCGCCAGCAGCTGGGACTGGTGGGAACAAAACAATGAGCAGTTCTTC. This codes for CASSWDWWEQNNEQFF.

This clonotype was counted many times. The J gene is TRBJ2-1, the V gene TRBV7-8; D possibly corresponds to TRBD2 (7 bases). The germline V gene encodes CDR1 SGHVS and CDR2 FQNEAQ. The CDR3 is 15 amino acids. V shed 2 bases and J shed 3 bases, with 11 bases lying between them. CDR3 bases: TGTGCCAGCAGCTTACTAGCGGACAGCTACAATGAGCAGTTCTTC. It codes for CASSLLADSYNEQFF.

The V gene is TRBV7-3, the J gene TRBJ2-3; TRBD1 is a possible D gene (6 bases). Trimming pared 1 base from V and 4 bases from J, leaving 9 bases between. CDR1 and CDR2 (germline): SGHTA, FQGTGA. This CDR3 has 14 amino acids. DNA for the CDR3: TGTGCCAGCAGCTTAAAGACAGGCTCAGATACGCAGTATTTT. Translation gives CASSLKTGSDTQYF.

The chain is built from TRBV11-2 and TRBJ2-3, with a weak D call TRBD2 (5 bases). The CDR3 has 14 amino acids. The germline CDR1 and CDR2 sequences are SGHAT and FQNNGV. Trimming removed 4 bases at V and 6 bases at J, with 14 bases between. This chain's CDR3 is CASSSSTTGDTQYF. The DNA of the CDR3 is TGTGCCAGCAGCTCATCAACGACGGGGGATACGCAGTATTTT.

The rearrangement uses TRBV28 and TRBJ2-7, with D unresolved. CDR1 and CDR2 (germline): MDHEN, SYDVKM. V was trimmed by 6 bases and J by 6 bases, leaving 15 bases between them. The CDR3 runs to 13 residues. The CDR3 nucleotides read TGTGCCAGCAGAGTAGGCTATTATGGCGAGCAGTACTTC. It is translated as CASRVGYYGEQYF.

This clonotype was observed a few times. V usage is TRBV15 and J usage is TRBJ2-7; TRBD2 is a possible D gene (5 bases). The CDR3 has 13 amino acids. In germline, CDR1 is LNHNV, CDR2 YYDKDF (reference sequence). Trimming took 1 base from V and 3 from J, leaving 7 bases between them. The CDR3 region is CATSRAGSYEQYF. CDR3 nucleotides: TGTGCCACCAGCAGAGCTGGGAGCTACGAGCAGTACTTC.

This chain connects TRBV7-3 to TRBJ2-5; TRBD1 is a possible D gene (6 bases). This CDR3 has 18 residues. Trimming pared 5 bases from V and 1 base from J, leaving 23 bases between. Germline CDR1 and CDR2: SGHTA and FQGTGA. CDR3 residues: CASSPFARGSSFQETQYF. The CDR3 bases are TGTGCCAGCAGCCCCTTCGCCAGGGGAAGCTCCTTCCAAGAGACCCAGTACTTC.

The rearrangement joins TRBV6-7 to TRBJ2-3; 14 nucleotides align to TRBD2. TRBV6-7 is placed among ORFs of uncertain function. Trimming took 4 bases from V and 2 from J; bases not matched to a gene: 5. The CDR3 runs 17 residues. Here the CDR3 DNA reads TGTGCCAGCAGTTGCCTGGGACTAGCGGGAGCCACAGATACGCAGTATTTT. Protein sequence: CASSCLGLAGATDTQYF.

The rearrangement links TRBV7-9 to TRBJ2-3; TRBD2 matches at 13 bases. After removal of 4 bases from V and 2 bases from J, the junction contained 9 bases not matched to a gene. CDR1 is SEHNR and CDR2 is FQNEAQ in the germline V gene (reference sequence). The CDR3 runs 18 residues. Here the CDR3 reads CASSSAGTSGVHTDTQYF. The CDR3 region has the DNA TGTGCCAGCAGCTCTGCCGGGACTAGCGGGGTACACACAGATACGCAGTATTTT.